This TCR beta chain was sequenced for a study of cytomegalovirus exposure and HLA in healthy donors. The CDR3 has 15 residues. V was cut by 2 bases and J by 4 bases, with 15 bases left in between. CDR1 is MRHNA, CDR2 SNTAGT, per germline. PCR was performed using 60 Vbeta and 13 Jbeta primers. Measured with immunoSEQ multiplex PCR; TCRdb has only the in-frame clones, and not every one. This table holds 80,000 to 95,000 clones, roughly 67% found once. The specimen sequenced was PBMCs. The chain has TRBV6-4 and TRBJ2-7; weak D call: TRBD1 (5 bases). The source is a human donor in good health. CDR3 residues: CASSDAQDSCYEQYF. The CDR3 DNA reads TGTGCCAGCAGTGACGCCCAAGACAGCTGTTACGAGCAGTACTTC.